The 10 T cell receptor beta chains presented below share a single source sample, sequenced in a study of identical twins (dated by TCRdb to about 2016). Library prep was done by 5' RACE. TCRdb names Illumina HiSeq 2000 as the instrument used. Starting from the raw public reads, TCRdb applied fastp trimming at Q25, assembled clones with MiXCR and retained in-frame beta chains. Each CDR3 protein gets just one entry, which takes the most common genes and DNA from the rows behind it. For this sample there are about 730,000 distinct CDR3 sequences; less than 25% appear just once. The ten most abundant clones make up around 4.4% of the sample. The same sample was also used in a study of T cells expressing NK-cell markers.

The sequenced material came from PBMCs. The receptors were gathered from a woman under 30 in good health.

This clonotype was counted only a few times. The chain has TRBV6-2 or TRBV6-3 and TRBJ2-1, with D possibly TRBD1 on 6 matching bases. The V and J ends lost 8 bases and 0 bases respectively, with 11 bases between them. The CDR3 is 14 amino acids. CDR1 and CDR2 (germline): MNHEY, SVGEGT. CDR3 DNA sequence: TGTGCCAGCCTGCTAGGGGGCTCCTACAATGAGCAGTTCTTC. Protein: CASLLGGSYNEQFF.

The table lists this clonotype with many counts. V is TRBV20-1 and J is TRBJ1-3; D is unresolved. Trimming left V 5 bases short and J 2 bases short, with 16 bases between. The CDR3 runs 15 residues. The germline CDR1 and CDR2 sequences are DFQATT and SNEGSKA (reference sequence). CDR3 DNA sequence: TGCAGTGCTTTACTCACTCTCGCGCCTGGAAACACCATATATTTT. This sequence encodes CSALLTLAPGNTIYF.

The rearrangement links TRBV2 to TRBJ2-5; 10 nucleotides agree with TRBD2. J lost 5 bases, V lost 5 bases, and 14 bases had no gene match. CDR1 SNHLY and CDR2 FYNNEI come from the germline V gene. CDR3 length: 17 amino acids. CDR3 sequence reads: CASSTPIAGGRWETQYF. The CDR3 nucleotides read TGTGCCAGCAGTACCCCAATAGCGGGGGGAAGGTGGGAGACCCAGTACTTC. The full variable domain, in which reference TRBV2 and TRBJ2-5 provide the parts outside the CDR3, is EPEVTQTPSHQVTQMGQEVILRCVPISNHLYFYWYRQILGQKVEFLVSFYNNEISEKSEIFDDQFSVERPDGSNFTLKIRSTKLEDSAMYFCASSTPIAGGRWETQYFGPGTRLLVL.

This clonotype was seen repeatedly, ten times or more. The chain is built from TRBV7-9 and TRBJ2-3, with D possibly TRBD1 on 6 matching bases. Between the trimmed V and J ends, which lost 3 bases and 0 bases, there was a span of 16 bases. This CDR3 contains 17 residues. The germline CDR1 and CDR2 sequences are SEHNR and FQNEAQ (reference sequence). CDR3 nucleotides: TGTGCCAGCAGCTTCGGACAAAGGACAGCTAGCACAGATACGCAGTATTTT. This gives the protein CASSFGQRTASTDTQYF.

The sample holds a few counts of this clonotype. The chain links TRBV20-1 to TRBJ1-5; D may be TRBD1 (5 bases). Per germline, CDR1 DFQATT and CDR2 SNEGSKA (reference sequence). V was pared by 5 bases and J by 0 bases, with 8 bases between. CDR3 length: 13 residues. CDR3 in amino acids: CSAHRNSNQPQHF. CDR3 DNA sequence: TGCAGTGCTCACAGGAATAGCAATCAGCCCCAGCATTTT.

The rearrangement joins TRBV12-3 or TRBV12-4 to TRBJ2-1; TRBD2 matches at 10 bases. V lost 5 bases to trimming and J lost 10 bases; unmatched junction nucleotides: 8. CDR3 length: 14 amino acids. This CDR3 is CASSELAGSGEQFF. CDR3 nucleotide sequence: TGTGCCAGCAGTGAACTAGCGGGGTCCGGGGAGCAGTTCTTC.

This clonotype was counted between two and nine times. The gene calls are TRBV3-1 and TRBJ2-7; tentatively, D is TRBD1 (6 bases). From germline, CDR1 is LGHDT and CDR2 YNNKEL (reference sequence). V lost 1 base, J lost 2 bases, and 12 bases lay in between. This CDR3 has 15 amino acids. CDR3 in amino acids: CASSQVRGQTYEQYF. CDR3 bases: TGTGCCAGCAGCCAAGTCAGGGGACAAACCTACGAGCAGTACTTC.

There are a few counts of this clonotype. V usage is TRBV7-6 and J usage is TRBJ2-7, with D tentatively TRBD1 or TRBD2 (5 bases each). The CDR3 is made up of 14 amino acids. The V gene lost 5 bases and the J gene lost 5 bases, with 16 bases spanning the gap. Germline V CDR1 and CDR2: SGHVS, FNYEAQ. The CDR3 DNA is TGTGCCAGCAGCCCCCAGGCCGGGGACGACGAGCAGTACTTC. It translates to CASSPQAGDDEQYF. The full variable domain, its missing parts supplied by reference TRBV7-6 and TRBJ2-7, is GAGVSQSPRYKVTKRGQDVALRCDPISGHVSLYWYRQALGQGPEFLTYFNYEAQQDKSGLPNDRFSAERPEGSISTLTIQRTEQRDSAMYRCASSPQAGDDEQYFGPGTRLTVT.

V gene TRBV11-3 combines with J gene TRBJ2-5, with a weak D call TRBD2 (7 bases). V was cut by 5 bases and J by 7 bases, with 23 bases left in between. This CDR3 is built from 16 residues. Germline V gene data show CDR1 as SGHNT and CDR2 as YENEEA. CDR3 sequence (DNA): TGTGCCAGCAGCCCCTTCGGGGGGACAACGTTGTGGACCCAGTACTTC. It is translated as CASSPFGGTTLWTQYF.

This clonotype showed up many times. The CDR3 sequence: CASSFPTTGGAKDTQYF. DNA for the CDR3: TGTGCCAGCAGTTTCCCTACGACAGGGGGCGCGAAAGATACGCAGTATTTT. The J gene is TRBJ2-3, the V gene TRBV12-3 or TRBV12-4, with 10 bases lining up with TRBD1. This CDR3 region has 17 residues. V lost 3 bases and J lost 5; bases outside the gene matches: 11.